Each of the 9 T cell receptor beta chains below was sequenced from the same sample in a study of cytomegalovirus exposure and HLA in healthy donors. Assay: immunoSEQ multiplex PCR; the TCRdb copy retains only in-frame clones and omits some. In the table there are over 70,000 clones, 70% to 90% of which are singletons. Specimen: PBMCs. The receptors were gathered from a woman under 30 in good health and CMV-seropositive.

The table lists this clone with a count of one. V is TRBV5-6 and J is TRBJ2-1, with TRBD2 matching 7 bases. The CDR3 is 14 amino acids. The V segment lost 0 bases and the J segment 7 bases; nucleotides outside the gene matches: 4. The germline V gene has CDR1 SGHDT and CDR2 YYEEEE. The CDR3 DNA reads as TGTGCCAGCAGCTTGGACCAAGCGGGGAATGAGCAGTTCTTC. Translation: CASSLDQAGNEQFF. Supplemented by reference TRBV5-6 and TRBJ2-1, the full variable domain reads DAGVTQSPTHLIKTRGQQVTLRCSPKSGHDTVSWYQQALGQGPQFIFQYYEEEERQRGNFPDRFSGHQFPNYSSELNVNALLLGDSALYLCASSLDQAGNEQFFGPGTRLTVL.

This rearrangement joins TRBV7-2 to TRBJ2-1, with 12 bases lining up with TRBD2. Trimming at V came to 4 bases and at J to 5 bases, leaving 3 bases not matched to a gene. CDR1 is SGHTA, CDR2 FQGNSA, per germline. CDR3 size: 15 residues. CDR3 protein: CASSSLAGGDNEQFF. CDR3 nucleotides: TGTGCCAGCAGCTCGCTAGCGGGAGGGGACAATGAGCAGTTCTTC.

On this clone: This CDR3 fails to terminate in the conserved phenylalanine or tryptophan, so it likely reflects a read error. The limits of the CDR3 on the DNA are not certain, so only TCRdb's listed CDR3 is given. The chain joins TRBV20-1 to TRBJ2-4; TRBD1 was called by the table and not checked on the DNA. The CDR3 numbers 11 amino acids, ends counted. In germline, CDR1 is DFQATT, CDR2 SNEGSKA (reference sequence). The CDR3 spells CSARGQGRFGL.

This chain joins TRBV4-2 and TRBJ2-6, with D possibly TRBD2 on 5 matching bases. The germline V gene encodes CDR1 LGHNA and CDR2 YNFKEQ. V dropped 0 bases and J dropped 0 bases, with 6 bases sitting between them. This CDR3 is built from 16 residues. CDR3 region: CASSQEGSSGANVLTF. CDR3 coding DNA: TGTGCCAGCAGCCAAGAGGGGAGCTCTGGGGCCAACGTCCTGACTTTC.

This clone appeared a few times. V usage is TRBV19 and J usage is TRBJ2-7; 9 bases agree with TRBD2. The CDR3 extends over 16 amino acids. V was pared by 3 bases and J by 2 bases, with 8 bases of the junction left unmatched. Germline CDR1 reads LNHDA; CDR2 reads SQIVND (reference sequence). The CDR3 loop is CASSISGTSPTYEQYF. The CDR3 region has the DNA TGTGCCAGTAGTATCTCGGGGACTAGCCCAACCTACGAGCAGTACTTC.

The CDR3 spells CASSPQGQVKTQYF. CDR3 bases: TGTGCCAGCAGTCCCCAGGGGCAGGTGAAGACCCAGTACTTC. The rearrangement joins TRBV6-6 to TRBJ2-5; the D gene is possibly TRBD1 (6 bases). The CDR3 length is 14 residues. The V gene's germline CDR1 is MNHNY and CDR2 SVGAGI (reference sequence). The germline V and J ends were trimmed by 5 bases and 6 bases, with 16 bases remaining between them.

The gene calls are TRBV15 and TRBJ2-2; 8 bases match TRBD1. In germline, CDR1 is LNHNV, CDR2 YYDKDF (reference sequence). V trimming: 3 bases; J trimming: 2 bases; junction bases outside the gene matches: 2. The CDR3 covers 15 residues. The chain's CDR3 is CATSRTGANTGELFF. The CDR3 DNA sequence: TGTGCCACCAGCAGGACAGGGGCTAACACCGGGGAGCTGTTTTTT.

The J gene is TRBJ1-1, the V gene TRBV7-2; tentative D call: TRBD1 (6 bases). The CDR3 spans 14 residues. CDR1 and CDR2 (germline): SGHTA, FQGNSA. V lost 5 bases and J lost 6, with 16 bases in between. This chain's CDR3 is CASSLEGDGAEAFF. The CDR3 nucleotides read TGTGCCAGCAGCCTAGAGGGGGACGGGGCTGAAGCTTTCTTT.

The CDR3 sequence is CASSLSGAGGDFNSPLHF. The DNA of the CDR3 is TGTGCCAGCAGCTTGAGTGGGGCAGGGGGCGACTTTAATTCACCCCTCCACTTT. The chain combines TRBV5-6 with TRBJ1-6, with 8 bases fitting TRBD1. Germline V gene data show CDR1 as SGHDT and CDR2 as YYEEEE. This CDR3 region has 18 residues. J gave up 6 bases and V 1 base, and 12 bases lay outside the gene matches.